This T cell receptor beta chain was recorded in a study of long-term antiretroviral therapy in people with HIV. Survey-level immunoSEQ v3.0 assays were run. Method: immunoSEQ multiplex PCR; TCRdb's copy keeps in-frame clones and lacks some. The table lists approximately 35,000 clones, over 70% of them singletons. From germline, CDR1 is LGHNT and CDR2 FRNRAP. The length of the CDR3 is 12 residues. The V gene lost 2 bases and the J gene lost 7 bases, with 5 bases spanning the gap. The chain couples TRBV12-5 to TRBJ2-2; D unclear. The sample here was unsorted PBMCs, taken 3.1 years after starting antiretroviral therapy. The source of this sequence is a woman aged 45-60 years with HIV. CDR3 loop: CASGLYGGELFF. The DNA of the CDR3 is TGTGCTAGTGGTTTGTATGGCGGGGAGCTGTTTTTT.